This T cell receptor beta chain originates from a study of regulatory T cells in long-lasting Graves disease. CDR3-region Arm-PCR and iRepertoire HTBI primers produced the TCR beta libraries. Each CDR3 protein gets one entry after TCRdb re-called the multiplex PCR reads with MiXCR. Here the sample spans roughly 430,000 distinct CDR3 sequences, around 20% being singletons. Between the trimmed V and J ends, which lost 1 base and 4 bases, there was a span of 16 bases. Germline CDR1 and CDR2: MNHEY and SVGAGI. The length of the CDR3 is 17 residues. Study-wide results and limits: Peripheral blood, not thyroid tissue, was the sole material studied.

This clonotype was seen just once. Its antigen is currently unknown. Time point denoted: persistent/refractory GD, antithyroid drugs over 5 years with positive TRAb. Following extraction of RNA from PBMCs, that RNA was used to make the TCR library. This chain joins TRBV6-5 and TRBJ2-2; possible D gene TRBD1, 5 bases. Source: peripheral blood mononuclear cells (PBMCs), taken when the disease was refractory, from a patient treated with antithyroid drugs. This clonotype was obtained from a female donor with Graves disease. The CDR3 nucleotides are TGTGCCAGCAGTTACTTAGGGGCTAGTATGAGCACCGGGGAGCTGTTTTTT. Translating it yields CASSYLGASMSTGELFF.